A selection of T cell receptor beta chains follows, all from one sample in a study of CD8+CD57+ T cells in acquired aplastic anemia. TCRdb re-called the reads through MiXCR, storing one row per CDR3 protein. The sample yields 150,000 to 200,000 distinct CDR3 sequences, around 45% seen once. The sequenced sample was sorted CD4+, CD8+, or CD8+CD57+ T cells (not recorded which) from PBMCs. The receptors stem from a human donor in good health. Each CDR3 is given with its conserved first and last residue. The order of the fields is J gene, V gene, D gene, clone size, CDR3 DNA, CDR3 protein. The D gene is left open where the match is weak. Clone size is given for some rows only: seen once, a few or many times, or a class if the clone is expanded.

TRBJ2-1 | TRBV2 | - | many | TGTGCCAGTCGGGGTTCGTCCTACAATGAGCAGTTCTTC | CASRGSSYNEQFF
TRBJ1-1 | TRBV7-6 | TRBD1 | - | TGTGCCAGCAGTACCGCCCCGGGACAGGGGGGCACTGAAGCTTTCTTT | CASSTAPGQGGTEAFF
TRBJ1-2 | TRBV7-6 | TRBD1 | many | TGTGCCAGCAGCTTAGCCACAGGGGACTACCCCGGGGGCTACACCTTC | CASSLATGDYPGGYTF
TRBJ1-2 | TRBV6-5 | - | many | TGTGCCAGCAGTTACTTGCAGGGTGGCTACACCTTC | CASSYLQGGYTF
TRBJ2-7 | TRBV7-2 | - | - | TGTGCCAGCAGCTTTGGGGCCAGCCTCTACGAGCAGTACTTC | CASSFGASLYEQYF
TRBJ2-2 | TRBV10-3 | TRBD2 | - | TGTGCCATCAGTGATTGGGAAGGCGGGAGGGTTGTCACCGGGGAGCTGTTTTTT | CAISDWEGGRVVTGELFF
TRBJ2-7 | TRBV28 | - | few | TGTGCCAGCAGTCCCCCGGGGCAGGGAGTCTACGAGCAGTACTTC | CASSPPGQGVYEQYF
TRBJ2-5 | TRBV10-1 | TRBD2 | many | TGCGCCAGCAGTGAGGGGCTAGCGGTGGGGGAGACCCAGTACTTC | CASSEGLAVGETQYF
TRBJ1-6 | TRBV5-4 | - | many | TGTGCCAGCAGCTCTGGACAGCTAAGCTCCTATAATTCACCCCTCCACTTT | CASSSGQLSSYNSPLHF
TRBJ2-7 | TRBV24-1 | - | - | TGTGCCACCAGTGACGGGGAGTGGAGGGAGCAGTACTTC | CATSDGEWREQYF
TRBJ1-1 | TRBV14 | - | many | TGTGCCAGCAGTCCAGGGTTCACTGAAGCTTTCTTT | CASSPGFTEAFF
TRBJ2-3 | TRBV12-3/TRBV12-4 | TRBD1 | many | TGTGCCAGCAGGCGAAGGCACAGGGGGCCAGATACGCAGTATTTT | CASRRRHRGPDTQYF
TRBJ2-2 | TRBV27 | - | few | TGTGCCAGCAGTCCTATAGCCGGGGAGCTGTTTTTT | CASSPIAGELFF
TRBJ1-1 | TRBV18 | - | few | TGTGCCAGCTCACCGGGGAACACTGAAGCTTTCTTT | CASSPGNTEAFF
TRBJ1-6 | TRBV12-3/TRBV12-4 | - | many | TGTGCCAGCAGTTTGAGAGGGTATTCACCCCTCCACTTT | CASSLRGYSPLHF
TRBJ2-2 | TRBV7-9 | - | - | TGTGCCAGCAGCCTCATATCCAGGGAGCTGTTTTTT | CASSLISRELFF
TRBJ2-6 | TRBV15 | - | - | TGTGCCACCAGCGAAGTAGGGGGGTCTGGGGCCAACGTCCTGACTTTC | CATSEVGGSGANVLTF
TRBJ2-7 | TRBV20-1 | TRBD2 | many | TGCAGTGCTAGTGGACTAGCGCTTAGCTCCTACGAGCAGTACTTC | CSASGLALSSYEQYF
TRBJ1-5 | TRBV29-1 | - | - | TGCAGCGTTGCGCGGGGACTCAATCAGCCCCAGCATTTT | CSVARGLNQPQHF
TRBJ1-4 | TRBV3-1 | - | few | TGTGCCAGCAGCCAAGATCTGGGTGGCACTAATGAAAAACTGTTTTTT | CASSQDLGGTNEKLFF
TRBJ2-7 | TRBV6-1 | TRBD2 | many | TGTGCCAGCAGTGATGGAGGGTTTAGCGGGCAAGGGCAGTACTTC | CASSDGGFSGQGQYF
TRBJ1-1 | TRBV20-1 | - | - | TGCAGTGCGCCTGGTGATGGAGGTGAAGCTTTCTTT | CSAPGDGGEAFF
TRBJ2-1 | TRBV5-6 | - | many | TGTGCCAGCAGCTTCGACCTGGAGCAGTTCTTC | CASSFDLEQFF
TRBJ1-2 | TRBV29-1 | TRBD1 | many | TGCAGCGTTGAAGATCGGGGAACAGGGGGCAACTATGGCTACACCTTC | CSVEDRGTGGNYGYTF
TRBJ2-5 | TRBV4-1 | - | many | TGCGCCAGCAGCCGCCCCGGGGGGCCAGGAGAGACCCAGTACTTC | CASSRPGGPGETQYF
TRBJ1-2 | TRBV20-1 | - | - | TGCAGTGCGCTAAGCGGGGACTATGGCTACACCTTC | CSALSGDYGYTF
TRBJ1-5 | TRBV5-5 | - | - | TGTGCCAGCAGCTTGGACGGAACAAATCAGCCCCAGCATTTT | CASSLDGTNQPQHF
TRBJ2-2 | TRBV7-3 | TRBD1 | - | TGTGCCAGCAGCTCACGACAGGGGACCGGGGAGCTGTTTTTT | CASSSRQGTGELFF
TRBJ2-1 | TRBV18 | TRBD2 | - | TGTGCCAGCTCACGAATAGCGGGAGGGCGCATGTACAATGAGCAGTTCTTC | CASSRIAGGRMYNEQFF
TRBJ1-6 | TRBV10-3 | - | medium-sized | TGTGCCATCAGTGAGTCGACTATGAATTCACCCCTCCACTTT | CAISESTMNSPLHF
TRBJ2-1 | TRBV7-3 | TRBD1 | - | TGTGCCAGCAGCTTAGACAGGGGTACCTACAATGAGCAGTTCTTC | CASSLDRGTYNEQFF
TRBJ2-5 | TRBV5-1 | - | - | TGCGCCAGCAGCACCCTCCCGGGAGAGACCCAGTACTTC | CASSTLPGETQYF
TRBJ2-2 | TRBV24-1 | TRBD2 | - | TGTGCCACCGAGACTAGCGGGGGGCCGAACACCGGGGAGCTGTTTTTT | CATETSGGPNTGELFF
TRBJ2-7 | TRBV19 | - | many | TGTGCCAGTAGTATCGGCGGGAAATACGAGCAGTACTTC | CASSIGGKYEQYF
TRBJ1-1 | TRBV29-1 | - | once | TGCAGCGCTACCCCTAGGAGGCTGGAGGACACTGAAGCTTTCTTT | CSATPRRLEDTEAFF